This TCR beta chain was identified in a study of control samples from healthy donors and cancer patients. TCRdb's table, derived via immunoSEQ multiplex PCR, lists solely in-frame clones and lacks some. The sample yields 150,000 or so clones, roughly 93% seen once. Germline V lookup: CDR1 LGHDT, CDR2 YNNKEL (reference sequence). The CDR3 sequence is 14 residues long. Trimming took 2 bases from V and 1 from J; bases not matched to a gene: 1. The chain joins TRBV3-1 (or the pseudogene TRBV3-2) to TRBJ2-5; 7 bases map to TRBD2. The sequencing sample was made of blood. The origin of this receptor is a young man in good health. The CDR3 sequence is CASSQSGVQETQYF. CDR3 in DNA: TGTGCCAGCAGCCAAAGCGGGGTCCAAGAGACCCAGTACTTC.